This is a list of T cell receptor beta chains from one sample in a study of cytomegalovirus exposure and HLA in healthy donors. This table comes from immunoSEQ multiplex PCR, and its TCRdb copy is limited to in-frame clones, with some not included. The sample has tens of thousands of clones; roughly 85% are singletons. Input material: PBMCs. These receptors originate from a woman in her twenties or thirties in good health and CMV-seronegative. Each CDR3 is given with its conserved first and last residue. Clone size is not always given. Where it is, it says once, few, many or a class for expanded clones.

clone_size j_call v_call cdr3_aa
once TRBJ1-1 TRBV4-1 CASGALENTEAFF
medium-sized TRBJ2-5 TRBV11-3 CASSPGTMETQYF
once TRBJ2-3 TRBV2 CASRIAGGSDTQYF
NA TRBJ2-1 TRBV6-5 CASSYSGLAGYYEQFF
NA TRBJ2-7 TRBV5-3 CARSLVQGKNYEQYF
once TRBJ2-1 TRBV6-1 CASHTSGTYNEQFF
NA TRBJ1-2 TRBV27 CATTRRVGGPDGYTF
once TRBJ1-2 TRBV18 CASSERGGNGYTF
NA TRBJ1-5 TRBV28 CASGKMGGIQPQHF
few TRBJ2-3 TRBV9 CASSVNPGEDRGDTQYF
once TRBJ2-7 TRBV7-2 CASSLGQNYEQYF
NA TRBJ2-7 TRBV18 CASSPPAGLANYEQYF
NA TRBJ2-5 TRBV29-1 CSVIPSGTMWETQYF
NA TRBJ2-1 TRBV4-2 CASSQDYNLGLADSSYNEQFF
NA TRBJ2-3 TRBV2 CASTPRGSVTDTQYF
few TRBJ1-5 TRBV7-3 CASSSGGASNQPQHF
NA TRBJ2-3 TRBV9 CASSGATSTDTQYF
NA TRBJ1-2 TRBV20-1 CSAVQYGYTF
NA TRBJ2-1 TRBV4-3 CASSQDIAGAGSYNEQFF
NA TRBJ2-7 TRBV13 CASSLDPGTGSYEQYF
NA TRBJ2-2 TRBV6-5 CASSYPGLSTGELFF
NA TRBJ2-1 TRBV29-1 CSVSSRLAGEGEQFF
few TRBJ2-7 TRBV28 CASSLAVLGSSYEQYF
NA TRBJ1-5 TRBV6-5 CASSYSSFSNQPQHF
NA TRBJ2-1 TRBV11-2 CASSLEYRGRAREQFF
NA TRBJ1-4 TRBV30 CAWRLQATNEKLFF
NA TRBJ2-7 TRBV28 CASSLFSQSYEQYF
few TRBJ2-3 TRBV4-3 CASSQAPGVAGSTDTQYF
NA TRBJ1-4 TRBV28 CATGTGFGGKLFF
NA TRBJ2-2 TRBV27 CASSPGAAGELFF
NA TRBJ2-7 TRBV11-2 CASSPHRTSVYEQYF
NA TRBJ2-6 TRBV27 CASRLSNGLAGGGSGANVLTF
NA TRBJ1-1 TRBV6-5 CASTNPRGTEAFF
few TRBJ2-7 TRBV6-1 CASTLAGEPTYEQYF
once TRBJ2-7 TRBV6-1 CAIRSRSYEQYF
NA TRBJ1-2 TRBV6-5 CASSLTGGVNGYTF
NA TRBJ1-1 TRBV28 CASRLIRGGTEAFF
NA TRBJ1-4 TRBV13 CASSPQGANEKLFF
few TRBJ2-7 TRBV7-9 CASSLSTSGREVYEQYF
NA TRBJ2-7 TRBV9 CASSPRDRAYEQYF
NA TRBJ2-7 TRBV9 CASSVDGAVSSYEQYF
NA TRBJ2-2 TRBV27 CASSLEDRGRNTGELFF
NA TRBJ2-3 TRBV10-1 CASSILGTDTQYF
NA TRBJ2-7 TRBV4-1 CASSQEAGGIGYEQYF
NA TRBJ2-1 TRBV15 CATSRVAGGGDEQFF
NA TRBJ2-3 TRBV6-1 CASSGISDRDTQYF
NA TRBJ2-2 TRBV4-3 CASSPMTSGKVGELFF
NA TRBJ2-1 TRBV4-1 CASSDITRGEQFF
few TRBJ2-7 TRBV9 CASSVDGLAEIYEQYF
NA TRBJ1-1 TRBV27 CASSSWSTEAFF
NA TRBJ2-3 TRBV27 CASSRKAAPSTDTQYF
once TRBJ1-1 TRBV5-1 CATRPGQGENTEAFF